This T cell receptor beta chain was sequenced for a study of T-cell memory formation after mild COVID-19 (dated by TCRdb to the early 2020s). About the investigation overall: Most TCR sequence clusters were specific to one of the two donors. In a couple of donors, T-cell clones that expanded and contracted after mild COVID-19 were tracked by sequencing TCRalpha and TCRbeta repertoires over time. The cohort comprised two young, previously healthy adult volunteers, one female and one male. What the authors observed across the whole study: From day 15 to 85, contracting clones showed balanced CD4/CD8 phenotypes, whereas a second wave of clones that expanded from day 15 to 37 leaned towards CD4+. Contracting CD4+ clones were located mainly in the CM and EM memory subsets, whereas CD8+ clones were found to be enriched in EMRA. SARS-CoV-2 specificity was not confirmed for the second-wave clones peaking on day 37. The detection of some responding clones in pre-infection memory suggests that pre-existing cross-reactive memory T cells joined the SARS-CoV-2 response. The study included only a couple of mild cases, and larger cohorts that include severe cases with pre-infection samples were judged to be necessary.

These reads were obtained on an Illumina NovaSeq 6000. TCRalpha and TCRbeta cDNA libraries were constructed by 5'RACE with constant-segment primers, with sample barcodes and unique molecular identifiers being introduced. RNA was extracted from every sample with Trizol reagent. Amplification of the libraries took two PCR steps, and the second step added a second sample barcode plus Illumina TruSeq adapters. Sequencing of the libraries was done on an Illumina NovaSeq, producing 2 x 150 bp paired-end reads. In the source study's methods: Demultiplexing of reads and collapsing into UMI-guided consensus sequences were performed with migec v1.2.7. Using mixcr v2.1.11, the UMI consensuses were aligned to TRA and TRB V and J templates and assembled into clonotypes. Clonotypes were classified as expanded or contracted when called significant by both edgeR and NoisET, with noise models trained on biological replicates. For edgeR calls, the thresholds were a false discovery rate-adjusted p below 0.01 and a log2 fold-change of 1. PCA with hierarchical clustering of max-normalized trajectories of the 1000 most abundant clonotypes was used as exploratory dynamics analysis. The CD4 or CD8 phenotype of responding clones was assigned using the separately sequenced CD4+ and CD8+ repertoires. The public reads were quality trimmed at Q25 with fastp and then assembled into clones with MiXCR by TCRdb, keeping productive beta chains. Rows merge per CDR3 protein into single entries with the most common DNA and genes. These V and J calls derive from TCRdb rather than the authors' analysis. For this sample the table gives approximately 51,000 distinct CDR3 sequences, of which approximately 9% were detected only once. Approximately 12% of the sample is taken by the ten largest.

Ficoll-Paque density gradient centrifugation was used to isolate PBMCs. As regards this clonotype: The target of this receptor is not known. The record has no base qualities; no much larger clone is one base away.

Measured from the cysteine to the phenylalanine, the CDR3 is 18 residues long. This entry keeps only the CDR3 DNA: 54 bases, framed from base 1. V ends up 6 bases short and J 4 bases short, with an unmatched junction base count of 16. The germline V gene encodes CDR1 MNHNS and CDR2 SASEGT. The sample taken for sequencing was PBMCs or a T cell subset sorted from them (not recorded which). The rearrangement joined TRBV6-1 to TRBJ1-3, with 9 middle bases fitting TRBD1. The receptor's source is an adult woman who had mild COVID-19 (a few samples of this study predate the infection). The sample titles of this study are shuffled in the database, so cell type and time point are left out; the donor was told from shared clones. The CDR3 sequence is CASSQNRPGQGVGNTIYF. At the DNA level, the sequence is TGTGCCAGCAGCCAAAATCGTCCGGGACAGGGTGTCGGAAACACCATATATTTT.